This TCR beta chain was obtained from a study of cytotoxic CD8 clonotypes in ibrutinib-treated CLL. Study results and caveats: Under treatment, the uncommon public clonotypes either contracted or remained stable.

V lost 6 bases to trimming and J lost 0 bases; unmatched junction nucleotides: 6. The CDR3 runs to 14 residues. Germline CDR1 is SGDLS and CDR2 is YYNGEE. Measured with immunoSEQ multiplex PCR; TCRdb has only the in-frame clones, and not every one. The table has hundreds of thousands of clones, roughly 67% seen once; the top ten hold roughly 6%. Concerning this clone itself: Its antigen is not known.

The chain is built from TRBV9 and TRBJ2-7; 7 bases are shared with TRBD1. The clonotype comes from a human donor with chronic lymphocytic leukemia. This sample comprised PBMCs, obtained after 36 months of ibrutinib treatment. CDR3 loop: CASNLGTDSYEQYF. The CDR3 bases are TGTGCCAGCAACCTAGGGACAGACTCCTACGAGCAGTACTTC.